The next 29 T cell receptor beta chains were all read from a single sample in a study of T-cell reconstitution after alpha-beta-depleted transplantation in children. The TCRbeta library incorporated unique molecular identifiers. TCRdb called the PCR reads again in MiXCR, with one record for every CDR3 protein. The sample has 200,000 to 250,000 distinct CDR3 sequences, more than 10% seen once. Sequencing used PBMCs from the stem cell graft donor, obtained from the stem cell graft. The receptor source for this set is a human donor who donated a stem cell graft to a child with acute lymphoblastic leukemia.

The genes are TRBV6-5 and TRBJ2-5, with D perhaps matching TRBD1 (5 bases). The germline V and J ends were trimmed by 11 bases and 4 bases, with 17 bases remaining between them. The CDR3 has 13 residues. Germline values: CDR1 MNHEY, CDR2 SVGAGI. The CDR3 loop is CACRRAGRETQYF. The CDR3 DNA sequence: TGTGCCTGCCGAAGGGCAGGGCGAGAGACCCAGTACTTC.

This clonotype was counted many times. V gene TRBV5-5 combines with J gene TRBJ1-5; TRBD1 might be the D (6 bases). Trimming removed 3 bases at V and 3 bases at J, with 10 bases between. Germline CDR1 and CDR2: SGHKS and YYEKEE (reference sequence). The CDR3 consists of 14 residues. CDR3 protein: CASSSGQSNQPQHF. CDR3 bases: TGTGCCAGCAGCTCAGGACAGTCCAATCAGCCCCAGCATTTT.

This clonotype was detected many times. This rearrangement joins TRBV12-3 or TRBV12-4 to TRBJ1-1; D gene ambiguous. The length of the CDR3 is 12 residues. With 6 bases removed from V and 6 bases from J, the gap between germline ends came to 11 bases. For the CDR3, the DNA is TGTGCCAGCAGCCCCTTGATGCCTGAAGCTTTCTTT. It yields the protein CASSPLMPEAFF.

This clonotype was seen ten or more times. J is TRBJ1-1 and V is TRBV6-1; D not resolved. Germline assignment: CDR1 MNHNS and CDR2 SASEGT. Trimming removed 7 bases from V and 1 base from J, with 16 bases in between. The CDR3 contains 15 residues. The CDR3 DNA reads as TGTGCCAGCATTCTGAGGGTGGGGAGGAACACTGAAGCTTTCTTT. This sequence encodes CASILRVGRNTEAFF.

This clonotype was seen many times. The rearrangement uses TRBV7-2 and TRBJ1-4, with 7 positions matching TRBD1. The CDR3 is made up of 17 amino acids. Germline lookup yields CDR1 SGHTA and CDR2 FQGNSA. The J segment lost 7 bases and the V segment lost 5 bases, leaving 16 bases of the junction unmatched. CDR3 loop: CASSRYPGDSSGEKLFF. In nucleotides, the CDR3 is TGTGCCAGCAGCCGATACCCAGGGGACAGTTCTGGTGAAAAACTGTTTTTT.

This clonotype was counted between two and nine times. V usage is TRBV3-1 and J usage is TRBJ2-6; the D gene could be TRBD1 or TRBD2 (5 bases each). Trimming took 0 bases from V and 9 from J, leaving 12 bases between them. Germline-derived CDR1 and CDR2 are LGHDT and YNNKEL (reference sequence). The CDR3 is made up of 15 amino acids. DNA of the CDR3: TGTGCCAGCAGCCAAGATGTCGGGACGCACAACGTCCTGACTTTC. This gives the protein CASSQDVGTHNVLTF.

This clonotype was counted at least ten times. This chain links TRBV27 with TRBJ2-7; 12 nucleotides agree with TRBD2. The V segment lost 3 bases and the J segment 11 bases; nucleotides outside the gene matches: 5. This CDR3 is 13 amino acids long. Germline V gene sequence: CDR1 MNHEY, CDR2 SMNVEV (reference sequence). DNA for the CDR3: TGTGCCAGCAGTTTCCTGACTAGCGGGAGAGAGTACTTC. This codes for CASSFLTSGREYF.

There are many counts of this clonotype. This chain links TRBV5-7 with TRBJ1-2; D remains unclear. TRBV5-7 is an ORF, and what it does is uncertain. The germline V and J ends were trimmed by 7 bases and 4 bases, with 11 bases remaining between them. The length of the CDR3 is 12 residues. This chain's CDR3 is CASSAQSYGYTF. CDR3 bases: TGTGCCAGCTCTGCCCAGAGCTATGGCTACACCTTC.

This clonotype has just a few counts. V is TRBV29-1 and J is TRBJ2-5; D uncertain. Trimming removed 1 base at V and 6 bases at J, with 18 bases between. CDR1 SQVTM and CDR2 ANQGSEA come from the germline V gene. There are 15 residues in the CDR3. CDR3 sequence (DNA): TGCAGCGTTGAAGTAAGGCGAGCTAGTTTGAAGACCCAGTACTTC. Translated: CSVEVRRASLKTQYF.

This clonotype has ten or more counts. As DNA, the CDR3 is TGCAGTGCTAGAGTGGCAGGGGCTAGCGGGAGGGCGACTCGCACAGATACGCAGTATTTT. Its translation: CSARVAGASGRATRTDTQYF. J is TRBJ2-3 and V is TRBV20-1; the match to TRBD2 covers 12 bases. CDR3 length: 20 amino acids. Germline CDR1 and CDR2: DFQATT and SNEGSKA (reference sequence). V trimming: 1 base; J trimming: 1 base; junction bases outside the gene matches: 15.

This clonotype has ten or more counts. This chain links TRBV5-5 with TRBJ2-7; D is unresolved. The V gene's germline CDR1 is SGHKS and CDR2 YYEKEE (reference sequence). The CDR3 has 15 amino acids. The V end lost 1 base, the J end lost 2 bases, and 13 bases lay between the germline ends. The DNA for the CDR3 is TGTGCCAGCAGCTTGAGCCGTACACGTGCCTACGAGCAGTACTTC. Translated: CASSLSRTRAYEQYF.

This clonotype was observed many times. This chain connects TRBV7-9 to TRBJ2-1, with 9 bases fitting TRBD1. The CDR3 has 15 residues. V gave up 5 bases and J gave up 6 bases; unmatched junction bases: 8. The V gene's germline CDR1 is SEHNR and CDR2 FQNEAQ (reference sequence). The CDR3 sequence is CASSQWDRDFNEQFF. CDR3 coding DNA: TGTGCCAGCAGCCAATGGGACAGGGACTTCAATGAGCAGTTCTTC. The full variable domain, rest sourced from reference TRBV7-9 and TRBJ2-1, is DTGVSQNPRHKITKRGQNVTFRCDPISEHNRLYWYRQTLGQGPEFLTYFQNEAQLEKSRLLSDRFSAERPKGSFSTLEIQRTEQGDSAMYLCASSQWDRDFNEQFFGPGTRLTVL.

As to this clonotype: Since the CDR3 does not end with the conserved phenylalanine or tryptophan, this likely comes from a read error. This rearrangement joins TRBV10-3 to TRBJ2-5, with D perhaps TRBD2 (5 bases). Trimming cost V 2 bases and J 4 bases, with 14 bases left between them. The CDR3 consists of 15 residues. From germline, CDR1 is ENHRY and CDR2 SYGVKD. CDR3 bases: TGTGCCATCAGTGAGACAGAGGGTGAAGGAGAGACCCAGTACTTG. Translated, it gives CAISETEGEGETQYL.

This clonotype was detected many times. The CDR3 loop reads CASSGSGRAIDTQYF. The CDR3 DNA reads as TGTGCCAGCAGCGGAAGCGGGAGGGCCATAGATACGCAGTATTTT. The chain couples TRBV9 to TRBJ2-3; 10 bases are a match to TRBD2. Germline V CDR1 and CDR2: SGDLS, YYNGEE. V shed 3 bases and J 5 bases; nucleotides not matched to a gene: 6. The CDR3 sequence is 15 residues long.

At least ten counts were recorded for this clonotype. The chain has TRBV18 and TRBJ2-5, with 8 bases lining up with TRBD1. Germline V gene sequence: CDR1 KGHSH, CDR2 LQKENI. V lost 5 bases and J lost 4; bases outside the gene matches: 9. The CDR3 is made up of 15 amino acids. The CDR3 here is CASSTLPGGRETQYF. CDR3 bases: TGTGCCAGCTCAACACTACCAGGGGGCCGAGAGACCCAGTACTTC. Based on the CDR3 plus reference TRBV18 and TRBJ2-5, the full variable domain is NAGVMQNPRHLVRRRGQEARLRCSPMKGHSHVYWYRQLPEEGLKFMVYLQKENIIDESGMPKERFSAEFPKEGPSILRIQQVVRGDSAAYFCASSTLPGGRETQYFGPGTRLLVL.

This clonotype showed up many times. The CDR3 protein is CASRDRSNTGELFF. The CDR3 region has the DNA TGCGCCAGCAGAGACAGATCGAACACCGGGGAGCTGTTTTTT. V and J are TRBV5-1 and TRBJ2-2; TRBD1 might be the D (5 bases). This CDR3 has 14 residues. Germline CDR1 is SGHRS and CDR2 is YFSETQ. The V end lost 5 bases, the J end lost 0 bases, and 8 bases lay between the germline ends.

This clonotype was observed many times. V usage is TRBV28 and J usage is TRBJ1-1; D is unresolved. Germline CDR1 and CDR2: MDHEN and SYDVKM. V dropped 1 base and J dropped 4 bases, with 10 bases sitting between them. This CDR3 has 14 residues. The chain's CDR3 is CASSLLGGSTEAFF. The CDR3 region has the DNA TGTGCCAGCAGTTTATTGGGTGGATCCACTGAAGCTTTCTTT.

This clonotype has at least ten counts. The V and J genes are TRBV7-8 and TRBJ1-2; possible D gene TRBD1, 6 bases. The CDR3 extends over 15 amino acids. The ends were cut back, 1 base at V and 3 bases at J, with 12 bases in the middle. Germline V gene sequence: CDR1 SGHVS, CDR2 FQNEAQ. CDR3 nucleotides: TGTGCCAGCAGCTTAGGCGGGGGGCCTTACTATGGCTACACCTTC. Translating it yields CASSLGGGPYYGYTF.

The sample holds many counts of this clonotype. The CDR3 region has the DNA TGCGCCAGCAGCGGGGACAATTTCTACGAGCAGTACTTC. It encodes CASSGDNFYEQYF. This sequence joins TRBV5-1 and TRBJ2-7; D is possibly TRBD1 (6 bases). The CDR3 loop spans 13 amino acids. The germline CDR1 and CDR2 sequences are SGHRS and YFSETQ. V shed 4 bases and J shed 3 bases, with 11 bases lying between them.

Ten or more counts support this clonotype. The V and J genes are TRBV27 and TRBJ1-3; 10 bases line up with TRBD1. The CDR3 runs 16 residues. The ends lost 6 bases at V and 2 bases at J; junction bases unmatched: 7. Germline values: CDR1 MNHEY, CDR2 SMNVEV (reference sequence). The CDR3 DNA follows: TGTGCCAGCAGAGGCGCGGGACAGGGGACTGGAAACACCATATATTTT. Residues: CASRGAGQGTGNTIYF.

Notes on this clonotype: With a much larger clone just one base away, this may be a read error. V usage is TRBV27 and J usage is TRBJ1-2; D unresolved. The CDR3 is 14 amino acids. CDR1 is MNHEY and CDR2 is SMNVEV in the germline V gene (reference sequence). CDR3 sequence (DNA): TGTGCCAGCAGTAGTGGGTCCGGGAACTCTGGCTACACCTTC. Protein: CASSSGSGNSGYTF.

This clonotype was recorded at least ten times. The J gene is TRBJ2-1, the V gene TRBV9; 7 bases are shared with TRBD2. This CDR3 contains 15 residues. Per germline, CDR1 SGDLS and CDR2 YYNGEE. V dropped 0 bases and J dropped 5; count of bases not matched to a gene: 5. Here the CDR3 reads CASSVALAVHNEQFF. As DNA, the CDR3 is TGTGCCAGCAGCGTAGCTCTAGCGGTCCACAATGAGCAGTTCTTC.

This clonotype was counted ten times or more. The V gene is TRBV4-3, the J gene TRBJ2-3; D unclear. The CDR3 runs to 14 residues. Trimming cost V 0 bases and J 6 bases, with 10 bases left between them. From germline, CDR1 is LGHNA and CDR2 YSLEER. For the CDR3, the DNA is TGCGCCAGCAGCCAAGATCGAAGAGCCGATACGCAGTATTTT. It translates to CASSQDRRADTQYF.

The sample holds many counts of this clonotype. The chain couples TRBV7-2 to TRBJ1-6; D is perhaps TRBD1 (6 bases). Germline CDR1 and CDR2: SGHTA and FQGNSA. V was shortened by 4 bases and J by 11 bases, with 21 bases between the two germline ends. This CDR3 contains 16 residues. DNA of the CDR3: TGTGCCAGCAGCTACCGCTTACAGGGTGGGGAGGCACCCCTCCACTTT. This translates into CASSYRLQGGEAPLHF.

On this clonotype: A clone one base away is much larger, so this may be a read error. This chain joins TRBV5-1 and TRBJ2-5; possible D gene TRBD2, 5 bases. The V end was cut by 4 bases, the J end by 1 base, with 17 bases between. The CDR3 sequence is 16 residues long. Looked up from germline, CDR1 is SGHRS and CDR2 is YFSETQ. The CDR3 sequence is CASSGGPAGSQETQYF. In DNA form, the CDR3 reads TGCGCCAGCAGCGGAGGACCCGCCGGATCCCAAGAGACCCAGTACTTC.

This chain joins TRBV7-2 and TRBJ2-7, with D possibly being TRBD2 (6 bases). From germline, CDR1 is SGHTA and CDR2 FQGNSA. The CDR3 sequence is 14 residues long. V was clipped by 8 bases and J by 6 bases, with 20 bases between them. The CDR3 nucleotides are TGTGCCAGCGGCCCCGTAGCGGAGGGACGCGAGCAGTACTTC. Translating it yields CASGPVAEGREQYF.

In its sample, this clonotype was seen many times. The V and J genes are TRBV6-1 and TRBJ2-7; TRBD2 might be the D (5 bases). Trimming stripped 6 bases from V and 1 base from J, with 19 bases between. Germline loops: CDR1 MNHNS, CDR2 SASEGT. The CDR3 runs 16 residues. The CDR3 sequence: CASSHLRGRRSYEQYF. CDR3 nucleotides: TGTGCCAGCAGCCACCTTCGGGGTAGGCGATCCTACGAGCAGTACTTC.

In its sample, this clonotype was seen once. CDR3 sequence reads: CAWTQIDGQGATFLYEQYF. Written as DNA, the CDR3 is TGTGCCTGGACTCAGATCGACGGACAGGGGGCGACTTTTCTCTACGAGCAGTACTTC. J is TRBJ2-7 and V is TRBV30; 11 bases agree with TRBD1. This CDR3 is built from 19 residues. The germline V gene has CDR1 GTSNPN and CDR2 SVGIG (reference sequence). Trimming took 4 bases from V and 3 from J; bases not matched to a gene: 20.

The table lists this clonotype with many counts. The chain carries TRBV19 and TRBJ1-5, with D possibly TRBD1 on 6 matching bases. Trimming stripped 5 bases from V and 2 bases from J, with 13 bases between. The CDR3 runs to 15 residues. CDR1 and CDR2 from the germline V gene are LNHDA and SQIVND (reference sequence). CDR3 amino acids: CASSPEGGRNQPQHF. The DNA of the CDR3 is TGTGCCAGTAGTCCCGAGGGGGGTCGCAATCAGCCCCAGCATTTT.